This T cell receptor (beta chain) appears in the sequencing data of a study of patients and donors after allogeneic stem cell transplantation. A single record per CDR3 protein comes from TCRdb applying MiXCR to the RT-PCR reads. The sample records roughly 940,000 distinct CDR3 sequences, roughly 18% being singletons. This CDR3 is 14 amino acids long. Trimming cost V 3 bases and J 8 bases; bases outside gene matches: 6. Germline V gene data show CDR1 as KGHSH and CDR2 as LQKENI. Specimen: blood, either unsorted or a sorted T cell fraction (not recorded which). The receptor's source is a human donor who was either an allogeneic HSCT recipient or a stem cell or donor lymphocyte infusion donor (not recorded which). It is not recorded whose cells these are; they may come from a transplant donor. The chain has TRBV18 and TRBJ1-4; 7 bases are a match to TRBD1. CDR3 in amino acids: CASSPSGTAEKLFF. The CDR3 DNA reads TGTGCCAGCTCACCTTCCGGGACAGCAGAAAAACTGTTTTTT. The full variable domain, with the rest looked up from reference TRBV18 and TRBJ1-4, is NAGVMQNPRHLVRRRGQEARLRCSPMKGHSHVYWYRQLPEEGLKFMVYLQKENIIDESGMPKERFSAEFPKEGPSILRIQQVVRGDSAAYFCASSPSGTAEKLFFGSGTQLSVL.